Listed below are T cell receptor beta chains from one sample, sequenced in a study of regulatory T cells in long-lasting Graves disease. TCRdb reprocessed the multiplex PCR reads via MiXCR and lists one record per CDR3 protein. The sample carries hundreds of thousands of distinct CDR3 sequences, 15% to 20% recorded once. Source: peripheral blood mononuclear cells (PBMCs), taken at new diagnosis, from a patient treated with antithyroid drugs. These TCRs come from a female donor with Graves disease. Both conserved end residues are part of each CDR3. Each record gives: J gene, V gene, CDR3 protein.

TRBJ1-2	TRBV28	CASSSLLRAGRGYTF
TRBJ2-3	TRBV12-3/TRBV12-4	CASRPRTDTQYF
TRBJ1-5	TRBV30	CAWSSRSSGGQHF
TRBJ2-5	TRBV20-1	CSARYRGSETQYF
TRBJ2-5	TRBV12-3/TRBV12-4	CASSADRGPETQYF
TRBJ2-7	TRBV19	CASSIVQGAPYEQYF
TRBJ1-2	TRBV15	CATSRGGTSYGYTF
TRBJ2-7	TRBV12-3/TRBV12-4	CASRGRTESNEQYF
TRBJ2-2	TRBV20-1	CSAQTGRGNTGELFF
TRBJ2-5	TRBV11-3	CASSIVGRGRSETQYF
TRBJ1-1	TRBV2	CASSPFGTAEAFF
TRBJ2-5	TRBV30	CAWSVLSLYQETQYF
TRBJ2-2	TRBV2	CASRYRGPTGELFF
TRBJ2-5	TRBV2	CASIWQGGIETQYF
TRBJ1-5	TRBV27	CASSLYRGYQPQHF
TRBJ2-7	TRBV6-1	CASRERNPRNEQYF
TRBJ2-2	TRBV14	CASSLVPGTGELFF
TRBJ2-5	TRBV2	CASSGLWDQYF
TRBJ1-4	TRBV20-1	CSAFGGGWGRKEKLFF
TRBJ2-7	TRBV5-6	CASSPGPLYEQYF
TRBJ2-1	TRBV5-1	CASSLVGRDTEFF
TRBJ1-3	TRBV2	CASRTGQGAVNTIYF
TRBJ2-5	TRBV5-1	CASSLTTSRETQYF
TRBJ2-7	TRBV25-1	CASSKKLEQYF
TRBJ2-7	TRBV18	CASSPMDVSSYEQYF
TRBJ2-7	TRBV10-2	CASSESAGDFSYEQYF